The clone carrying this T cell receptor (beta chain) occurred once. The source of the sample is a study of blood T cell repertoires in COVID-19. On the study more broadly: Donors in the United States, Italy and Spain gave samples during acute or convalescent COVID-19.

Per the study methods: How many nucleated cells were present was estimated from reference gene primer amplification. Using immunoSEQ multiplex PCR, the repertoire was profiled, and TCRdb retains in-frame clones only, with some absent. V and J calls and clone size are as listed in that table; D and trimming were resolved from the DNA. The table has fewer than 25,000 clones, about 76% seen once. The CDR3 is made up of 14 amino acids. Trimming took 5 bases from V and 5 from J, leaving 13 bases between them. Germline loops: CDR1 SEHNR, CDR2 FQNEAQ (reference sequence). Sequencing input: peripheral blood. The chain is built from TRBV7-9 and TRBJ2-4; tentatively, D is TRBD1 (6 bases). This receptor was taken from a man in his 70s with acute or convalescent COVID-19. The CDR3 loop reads CASSPRDNENIQYF. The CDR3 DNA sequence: TGTGCCAGCAGCCCAAGGGACAACGAAAACATTCAGTACTTC.